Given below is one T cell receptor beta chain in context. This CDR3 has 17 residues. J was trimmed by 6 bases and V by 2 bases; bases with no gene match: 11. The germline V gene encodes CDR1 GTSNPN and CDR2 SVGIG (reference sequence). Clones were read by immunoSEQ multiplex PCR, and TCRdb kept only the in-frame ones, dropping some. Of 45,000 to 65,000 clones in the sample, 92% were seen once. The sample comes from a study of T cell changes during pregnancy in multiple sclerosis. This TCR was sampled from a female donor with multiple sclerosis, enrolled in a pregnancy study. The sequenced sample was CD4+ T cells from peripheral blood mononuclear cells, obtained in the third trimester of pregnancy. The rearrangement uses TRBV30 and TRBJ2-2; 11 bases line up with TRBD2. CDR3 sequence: CAWSITSSGGRAGELFF. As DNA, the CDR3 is TGTGCCTGGAGTATAACCTCTAGCGGGGGGCGGGCCGGGGAGCTGTTTTTT.